This T cell receptor (beta chain) was identified during a study of blood T cells in healthy people across ages. Every sample had a minimum of 6.5 million PBMCs isolated. With regard to this clonotype: Its cognate antigen is unknown.

A sample-barcoded 5' primer and a J-beta primer mix were used in a second PCR of roughly 6 to 11 cycles. TCRdb fed the 5' RACE reads into MiXCR, producing one record per CDR3 protein. The sample records about 720,000 distinct CDR3 sequences, 20% to 25% being singletons. Study results and limitations: TCR beta diversity correlated strongly with naive T cell percentage. Greater diversity and more naive CD4+ cells were seen in long-lived donors than in aged donors.

The CDR3 sequence is 17 residues long. Trimming cost V 0 bases and J 0 bases, with 12 bases left between them. CDR1 and CDR2 from the germline V gene are KGHSH and LQKENI. The sample consisted of blood. This clonotype originated in an older man in good health. The rearrangement uses TRBV18 and TRBJ1-3; D gene unclear. This CDR3 is CASSPPRPGNSGNTIYF. The CDR3 nucleotides are TGTGCCAGCTCACCACCCAGACCAGGCAACTCTGGAAACACCATATATTTT. The variable domain in full, completed from reference TRBV18 and TRBJ1-3, reads NAGVMQNPRHLVRRRGQEARLRCSPMKGHSHVYWYRQLPEEGLKFMVYLQKENIIDESGMPKERFSAEFPKEGPSILRIQQVVRGDSAAYFCASSPPRPGNSGNTIYFGEGSWLTVV.